This entry lists 15 T cell receptor beta chains sequenced from one sample in a study of blood T cell repertoires in COVID-19. The repertoire was sequenced with immunoSEQ multiplex PCR; TCRdb's copy has only in-frame clones and lacks some. The sample consists of some 320,000 clones, just under 90% of them appearing once. The sequenced material came from peripheral blood. Receptor source: a woman in her 30s with COVID-19, enrolled during active disease.

The chain recombines TRBV7-8 with TRBJ1-3; D is undetermined. V was pared by 5 bases and J by 1 base, with 12 bases between. Germline V gene lookup returns CDR1 SGHVS and CDR2 FQNEAQ. The CDR3 length is 15 residues. This chain's CDR3 is CASSEGPTSGNTIYF. Here the CDR3 DNA reads TGTGCCAGCAGCGAGGGCCCGACGTCTGGAAACACCATATATTTT.

The chain joins TRBV5-6 to TRBJ1-1; TRBD1 agrees at 7 bases. This CDR3 is 17 amino acids long. The ends lost 0 bases at V and 0 bases at J; junction bases unmatched: 8. Germline CDR1 and CDR2: SGHDT and YYEEEE. CDR3 DNA sequence: TGTGCCAGCAGCTTGGTGGGACAGTTCCTCATGAACACTGAAGCTTTCTTT. Protein product: CASSLVGQFLMNTEAFF. The whole variable domain, remainder taken from reference TRBV5-6 and TRBJ1-1, is DAGVTQSPTHLIKTRGQQVTLRCSPKSGHDTVSWYQQALGQGPQFIFQYYEEEERQRGNFPDRFSGHQFPNYSSELNVNALLLGDSALYLCASSLVGQFLMNTEAFFGQGTRLTVV.

The chain couples TRBV7-8 to TRBJ2-3, with TRBD2 matching 10 bases. The length of the CDR3 is 15 residues. Losses at the gene ends were 5 bases for V and 6 bases for J; bases not matched to a gene: 8. Germline V gives CDR1 SGHVS, CDR2 FQNEAQ. CDR3 region: CASSPSGGAVDTQYF. The CDR3 DNA reads as TGTGCCAGCAGCCCAAGCGGGGGGGCGGTTGATACGCAGTATTTT.

Comments on this clone: Relative to the germline gene, one junction end is altered; a read error may explain this. The genes are TRBV5-6 and TRBJ1-2; D is undetermined. This CDR3 has 15 residues. Germline loops: CDR1 SGHDT, CDR2 YYEEEE. The CDR3, as DNA: TGTGCCAGCAGCTTGGGTAGGTCCGAGGGAGGAGGTCGTAACTTC. It translates to CASSLGRSEGGGRNF.

The chain is built from TRBV5-4 and TRBJ1-6, with 8 bases identical to TRBD1. This CDR3 is built from 19 residues. Unmatched junction bases numbered 13, after V lost 5 bases and J lost 0 bases. CDR1 SGHNT and CDR2 YYREEE come from the germline V gene (reference sequence). The chain's CDR3 is CASSYGTGGYSSYNSPLHF. The CDR3 region has the DNA TGTGCCAGCAGTTACGGGACAGGAGGATATAGCTCCTATAATTCACCCCTCCACTTT.

The chain recombines TRBV5-1 with TRBJ2-1; D is possibly TRBD1 (5 bases). CDR3 size: 13 residues. Germline V lookup: CDR1 SGHRS, CDR2 YFSETQ. Trimming pared 0 bases from V and 9 bases from J, leaving 10 bases between. CDR3 region: CASSLVGAGEQFF. The CDR3 DNA follows: TGCGCCAGCAGCTTGGTTGGGGCCGGTGAGCAGTTCTTC.

There are many counts of this clone. V and J are TRBV11-2 and TRBJ2-7, with 7 bases aligning to TRBD2. Germline CDR1 SGHAT, CDR2 FQNNGV. This CDR3 is 16 amino acids long. Trimming removed 2 bases from V and 6 bases from J; junction bases left unmatched: 13. The CDR3: CASSLFPQRGPFEQYF. The CDR3 DNA is TGTGCCAGCAGCTTATTCCCCCAGCGGGGCCCCTTCGAGCAGTACTTC. The full variable domain, with the rest looked up from reference TRBV11-2 and TRBJ2-7, is EAGVAQSPRYKIIEKRQSVAFWCNPISGHATLYWYQQILGQGPKLLIQFQNNGVVDDSQLPKDRFSAERLKGVDSTLKIQPAKLEDSAVYLCASSLFPQRGPFEQYFGPGTRLTVT.

The V call is TRBV7-2, the J call TRBJ2-7; 14 nucleotides align to TRBD2. J was trimmed by 6 bases and V by 3 bases; bases with no gene match: 1. The CDR3 covers 14 residues. Germline V lookup: CDR1 SGHTA, CDR2 FQGNSA. The CDR3 region has the DNA TGTGCCAGCAGCTTTGGACTAGCGGGGGGCGAGCAGTACTTC. Translating it yields CASSFGLAGGEQYF.

The chain carries TRBV23-1 and TRBJ2-3; TRBD1 might be the D (5 bases). TRBV23-1 qualifies as an ORF whose function is uncertain. The CDR3 is 17 residues long. The V and J ends lost 4 bases and 7 bases respectively, with 24 bases between them. DNA for the CDR3: TGCGCCAGCAGTCCCCGGTTCAGGGATGGGTCTTGTTATACGCAGTATTTT. This gives the protein CASSPRFRDGSCYTQYF.

This sequence joins TRBV11-2 and TRBJ2-2; possible D gene TRBD2, 5 bases. V dropped 1 base and J dropped 5 bases, with 14 bases sitting between them. CDR3 size: 16 residues. Germline V gene lookup returns CDR1 SGHAT and CDR2 FQNNGV. In nucleotides, the CDR3 is TGTGCCAGCAGCTTAGCGTGGGATACGGGAACCGGGGAGCTGTTTTTT. Translation: CASSLAWDTGTGELFF.

This sequence joins TRBV19 and TRBJ2-3; D unresolved. From germline, CDR1 is LNHDA and CDR2 SQIVND (reference sequence). V lost 5 bases and J 0 bases, leaving 6 bases between the germline ends. The CDR3 consists of 13 residues. DNA of the CDR3: TGTGCCAGTAGTTCCGTTAGCACAGATACGCAGTATTTT. Translation gives CASSSVSTDTQYF. The full variable domain, with the rest looked up from reference TRBV19 and TRBJ2-3, is DGGITQSPKYLFRKEGQNVTLSCEQNLNHDAMYWYRQDPGQGLRLIYYSQIVNDFQKGDIAEGYSVSREKKESFPLTVTSAQKNPTAFYLCASSSVSTDTQYFGPGTRLTVL.

The chain couples TRBV6-2 or TRBV6-3 to TRBJ2-7; 14 bases map to TRBD2. V was pared by 4 bases and J by 4 bases, with 6 bases of the junction left unmatched. Germline V gene data show CDR1 as MNHEY and CDR2 as SVGEGT. This CDR3 region has 16 residues. The CDR3 region is CASSSTSGGAFYEQYF. DNA of the CDR3: TGTGCCAGCAGTTCGACTAGCGGGGGGGCCTTTTACGAGCAGTACTTC.

This chain uses TRBV12-3 or TRBV12-4 with TRBJ2-2, with D uncertain. There are 13 residues in the CDR3. V lost 2 bases and J 4 bases, leaving 5 bases between the germline ends. The CDR3 loop reads CASSLQFTGELFF. The CDR3 DNA is TGTGCCAGCAGTTTACAGTTCACCGGGGAGCTGTTTTTT.

This CDR3 is CATQSGAPQETQYF. DNA for the CDR3: TGTGCCACCCAGAGCGGGGCTCCCCAAGAGACCCAGTACTTC. The chain has TRBV6-6 and TRBJ2-5, with 7 bases lining up with TRBD2. With 10 bases clipped from V and 1 base from J, the junction kept 9 bases outside the gene matches. From germline, CDR1 is MNHNY and CDR2 SVGAGI (reference sequence). CDR3 length: 14 residues.

The chain uses TRBV5-1 and TRBJ1-1; no firm D call. The CDR3 has 12 residues. Trimming removed 7 bases at V and 3 bases at J, with 10 bases between. Germline values: CDR1 SGHRS, CDR2 YFSETQ. In DNA form, the CDR3 reads TGCGCCAGCCGGTCCGAACACACTGAAGCTTTCTTT. Its translation is CASRSEHTEAFF.